The clone carrying this T cell receptor (beta chain) was observed many times. The source of the sample is a study of T cells in Graves' hyperthyroidism and ophthalmopathy. The overall study: Peripheral blood was obtained at initial diagnosis, preceding any treatment.

Active moderate-to-severe ophthalmopathy, Clinical Activity Score at least 3, NOSPECS at least 4, under 3 months' duration. Exclusion of patients followed from uncontrolled infection, other autoimmune disease, pregnancy or lactation. CDR3 length equals 13 residues. The V end lost 5 bases, the J end lost 6 bases, and 13 bases lay between the germline ends. Germline V gives CDR1 SGHVS, CDR2 FQNEAQ. The TCR beta CDR3 regions underwent amplification using RNA transcripts as the source. The TCR CDR3 first-round RT-PCR relied on the HTBI primer set. TCRdb reprocessed the multiplex PCR reads with MiXCR, giving one entry per CDR3 protein. The table includes about 330,000 distinct CDR3 sequences, roughly 15% detected once.

The V gene is TRBV7-8, the J gene TRBJ1-1; no definite D call. This receptor was obtained from a woman aged 40 to 50 with Graves' ophthalmopathy. The sample comprised blood. The CDR3 region is CASSNIPGSEAFF. CDR3 nucleotide sequence: TGTGCCAGCAGCAACATCCCGGGCTCTGAAGCTTTCTTT.